This T cell receptor beta chain was recorded in a study of blood T cell repertoires in COVID-19 (dated by TCRdb to 2019 to 2021). Regarding the complete study: Samples covering the acute and convalescent phases of COVID-19 were provided by collaborators in the United States, Italy and Spain. The material from the prospective study consisted of cDNA or gDNA derived from T cells, B-cell-depleted T cells, or PBMCs. Deeply sampled blood TCRbeta repertoires from subjects exposed to, actively infected with, or recovered from COVID-19 were included in the dataset. The repertoires were made available in a free public database intended to serve as a resource for research on the immune response to SARS-CoV-2. Samples came from the ongoing ImmuneRACE study (first 160 participants) plus 1,254 subjects from 6 global collaborators. The sample metadata nearly always contained a de-identified subject ID, COVID-19 status, age in years and sex. HLA class I and class II types, where available, came from metadata supplied by the sample provider rather than from assay-based typing.

The immunoSEQ Assay, a bias-controlled multiplex PCR, was used to amplify TCRbeta CDR3 regions from genomic DNA. Per the authors' processing: Within the assay, amplification of reference gene primers was used to estimate how many nucleated cells each sample contained. To quantify the absolute abundance of each unique TCRbeta CDR3 rearrangement, sequence reads were collapsed and filtered. For each sample, productive Simpson clonality was calculated as the square root of Simpson's diversity index across productive rearrangements. TCRdb took over this immuneACCESS table, retaining in-frame rearrangements with V and J assigned. Such tables are incomplete; in checked studies, under half of the missing clones stem from an unresolved V gene, and the remainder is unexplained. The DNA was the basis for D and trimming; V, J and clone size are from that table. This sample is represented by approximately 350,000 clones; about 87% of them were singletons. The ten largest clones take up about 6% of the sample.

Counted from cysteine to phenylalanine, this CDR3 has 12 amino acids. The sequence is cut down to CDR3 DNA, 36 bases in frame from base 1. The CDR1 and CDR2 encoded by the germline V gene (reference sequence) are LGHDT and YNNKEL. Trimming removed 5 bases from V and 0 bases from J, leaving 4 bases between the germline ends. With regard to this clone: This receptor's antigen is unknown. No quality values exist for individual bases; no much larger clone is one base distant.

At one collaborating source in Seattle, patients were enrolled during active infection and were followed longitudinally through the course of disease. The collaborating institutions used their own protocols to collect whole blood in K2EDTA tubes. For TCRbeta analysis, collaborator samples were shipped as frozen whole blood, as isolated PBMCs, or as DNA extracted from either sample type. Broader findings and caveats from the paper: The amount of clinical and demographic metadata varied by source and participant and was provided uncurated.

This TCR was recovered from a woman aged 50 to 60 with COVID-19, enrolled during active disease. The V and J genes are TRBV3-1 (or the pseudogene TRBV3-2) and TRBJ1-2; no D gene call is confident. The sample comprised peripheral blood. The DNA sequence is given as TGTGCCAGCAGCTTTACTAACTATGGCTACACCTTC. It specifies CASSFTNYGYTF.